This T cell receptor (beta chain) was identified in a study of metastatic and nonmetastatic thyroid tumors. About the research overall: A comparison of repertoires was made across blood and tumor or nodule tissue from malignant and benign thyroid patients.

Thyroid surgery had not been preceded by any treatment in any patient. About this clone itself: The target antigen is unknown.

Original methodology: The distant-metastasis classifier for papillary thyroid cancer was built from CDR3 differences across clinicopathological groups. TCRdb recomputed clones from the PCR reads via MiXCR. TCRdb assigned the V and J calls; the authors' analysis was not used. The repertoire consists of about 19,000 clones, with 35% to 40% occurring once and the leading ten covering about 26%. The length of the CDR3 is 12 residues. V lost 6 bases and J lost 5, with 11 bases in between. Germline V lookup: CDR1 SGHVS, CDR2 FQNEAQ. Study observations and caveats: Reports indicated that malignant thyroid tumors showed significantly higher TCR beta diversity than benign nodules did, in blood and tumor.

This sequence was found in a female donor with papillary thyroid cancer or a benign thyroid nodule (not recorded which). Some clones in this sample may be carry-over from other donors' samples. This chain uses TRBV7-8 with TRBJ2-7; perhaps TRBD1 as D (5 bases). The sequencing input was tumor tissue. CDR3 in amino acids: CASSFMGHEQYF. CDR3 nucleotide sequence: TGTGCCAGCAGTTTTATGGGGCACGAGCAGTACTTC.